The clone carrying this T cell receptor (beta chain) was picked up a small number of times. Trimming shortened V by 2 bases and J by 1 base, and 9 bases separated the two germline ends. The CDR3 spans 15 residues. Germline loops: CDR1 SGHTA, CDR2 FQGTGA. Genomic DNA from each subset was divided evenly over several immunoSEQ plates. Profiling relied on immunoSEQ multiplex PCR, and the TCRdb table lists in-frame clones only, not all of them. The sample has some 1 million clones, 60% to 80% seen once. This sample was included in a study of shared clonotypes between healthy human individuals. The donors, healthy adults who were HIV-negative, had experienced no recent acute infections or vaccinations. Donors comprised only Caucasian adults living in Nashville, Tennessee. It was into CD45RA+ naive and CD45RA-negative memory subsets that the CD4+ cells were split.

Sequenced material: memory CD4+ T cells sorted from blood. The subset: CD45RA-negative fraction. The origin of this receptor is a man between 18 and 35 years old in good health. The gene calls are TRBV7-3 and TRBJ2-1; D call uncertain. CDR3 nucleotide sequence: TGTGCCAGCAGCTTACTCCGCGCGTCCTACAATGAGCAGTTCTTC. Amino acids: CASSLLRASYNEQFF.